This T cell receptor (beta chain) is drawn from a study of OX40 agonist ivuxolimab in advanced cancers. For context, the study as a whole: The costimulatory receptor OX40 (CD134) was targeted by ivuxolimab, a fully human IgG2 agonistic monoclonal antibody. Of the approximately 54 patients in dose escalation, about 19 had hepatocellular carcinoma, about 15 had melanoma, 9 had renal cell carcinoma and 9 had head and neck cancer. The dose-escalation cohort was almost 85% male with a mean age of about 60 years, ranging from 23 to 79. Prior anti-PD-1, anti-PD-L1 or anti-CTLA-4 therapy was permitted, and 30% to 50% of dose-escalation patients had received checkpoint inhibitors. The paper covers the monotherapy dose-escalation part of the phase I ivuxolimab trial, which included N of about 51 patients. Partial responses occurred in three dose-escalation patients, of whom one had hepatocellular carcinoma and two had cutaneous melanoma. Intravenous ivuxolimab was administered to patients every 2 weeks at six dose levels: 0.01, 0.1, 0.3, 1.5, 3 and 10 mg/kg. Peripheral TCRbeta sequencing was intended to test whether TCR sequence diversity was altered and clonal T-cell expansion was caused by ivuxolimab.

Patients with autoimmune disease history or receiving systemic immunosuppression were excluded from the trial. Peripheral blood for TCR sequencing was collected from all dose cohorts at baseline, on cycle 4 day 1, and on cycle 7 day 1. Samples came from an open-label, multicenter, first-in-human phase I dose-escalation trial of ivuxolimab. Adults with locally advanced or metastatic melanoma, renal cell carcinoma, hepatocellular carcinoma or head and neck squamous cell carcinoma were enrolled in the trial. Before TCR sequencing, CD4+ T cells and CD8+ T cells from peripheral blood were sorted into separate populations. Turning to this clone: Its antigen specificity is not known. No much larger clone exists at a distance of one base, and base qualities are not known.

Results and caveats for the whole study, not just this receptor: At doses of 0.1 to 3.0 mg/kg, clonal expansion of both CD4+ and CD8+ blood T cells was observed from baseline to week 6. Low levels of normalized T-cell clonal expansion were also seen in some patients who did not respond. After ivuxolimab, expanded clones were on average more numerous among CD8+ T cells than among CD4+ T cells. Partial responders in the 0.1-3.0 mg/kg groups had among the lowest normalized peripheral clonal expansion, especially among CD8+ T cells. Antigen specificity was not determined for the clonally expanded peripheral T cells.

The CDR3 covers 12 residues, taking in both the cysteine and the phenylalanine. Just the 36-base CDR3 DNA is kept, in frame starting at base 1. Reading the germline V gene gives CDR1 MNHEY and CDR2 SVGAGI. Relative to germline, V is 6 bases shorter and J is 4 bases shorter, with 9 bases between their ends. Genomic DNA was isolated from the sorted cells so that the TCRbeta CDR3 region could be sequenced. The immunoSEQ Assay was used to sequence the TCRbeta CDR3 regions. This is the immuneACCESS table as TCRdb keeps it, with only in-frame sequences that have V and J called. A part of the clones is gone; compared with another copy, unresolved V genes explain less than half, and the rest is unexplained. Within this sample are approximately 69,000 clones, with approximately 94% of them counted one time only. Around 16% of the sample is held by the ten biggest clonotypes.

The V gene is TRBV6-5 and the J gene is TRBJ1-2, with the identity of the D gene unclear. Material: CD4+ or CD8+ T cells sorted from blood, obtained in a trial of the OX40 agonist ivuxolimab. This receptor was identified in an adult with an advanced solid tumor such as melanoma, head and neck, liver or kidney cancer. The CDR3 region reads CASSPLGYGYTF. The bases are TGTGCCAGCAGCCCCCTGGGCTATGGCTACACCTTC.